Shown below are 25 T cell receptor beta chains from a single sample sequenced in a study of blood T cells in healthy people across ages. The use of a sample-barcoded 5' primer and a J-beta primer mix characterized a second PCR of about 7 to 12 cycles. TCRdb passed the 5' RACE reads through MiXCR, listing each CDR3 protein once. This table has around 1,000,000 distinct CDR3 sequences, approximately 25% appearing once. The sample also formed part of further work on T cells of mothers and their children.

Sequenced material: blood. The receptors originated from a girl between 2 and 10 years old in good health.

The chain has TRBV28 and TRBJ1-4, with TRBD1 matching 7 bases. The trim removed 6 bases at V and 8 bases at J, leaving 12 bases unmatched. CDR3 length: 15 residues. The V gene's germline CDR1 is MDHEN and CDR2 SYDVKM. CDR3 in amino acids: CASRPHLGTAEKLFF. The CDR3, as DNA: TGTGCCAGCAGACCCCACTTGGGGACAGCCGAAAAACTGTTTTTT.

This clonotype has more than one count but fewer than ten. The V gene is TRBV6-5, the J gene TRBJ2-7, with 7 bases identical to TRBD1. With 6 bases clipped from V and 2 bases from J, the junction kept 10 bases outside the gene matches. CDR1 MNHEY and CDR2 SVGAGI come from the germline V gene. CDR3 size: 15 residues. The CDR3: CASRLFRDSPYEQYF. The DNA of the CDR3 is TGTGCCAGCAGACTATTCCGGGACAGCCCCTACGAGCAGTACTTC.

For the CDR3, the DNA is TGTGCCACAGGGGGGGTAAAGGGGGTCTACGAGCAGTACTTC. Its protein product is CATGGVKGVYEQYF. The chain employs TRBV28 and TRBJ2-7; TRBD1 or TRBD2 may be the D gene (7 bases each). The CDR3 is 14 residues long. Trimming took 10 bases from V and 3 from J, leaving 19 bases between them. Looked up from germline, CDR1 is MDHEN and CDR2 is SYDVKM. Full variable domain (outside the CDR3, taken from reference TRBV28 and TRBJ2-7): DVKVTQSSRYLVKRTGEKVFLECVQDMDHENMFWYRQDPGLGLRLIYFSYDVKMKEKGDIPEGYSVSREKKERFSLILESASTNQTSMYLCATGGVKGVYEQYFGPGTRLTVT.

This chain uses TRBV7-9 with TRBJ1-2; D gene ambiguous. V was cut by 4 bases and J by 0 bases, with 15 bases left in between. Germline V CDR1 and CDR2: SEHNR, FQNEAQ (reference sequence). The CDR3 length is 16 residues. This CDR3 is CASSYTRTDSNYGYTF. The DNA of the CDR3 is TGTGCCAGCAGCTATACGCGAACCGATTCTAACTATGGCTACACCTTC.

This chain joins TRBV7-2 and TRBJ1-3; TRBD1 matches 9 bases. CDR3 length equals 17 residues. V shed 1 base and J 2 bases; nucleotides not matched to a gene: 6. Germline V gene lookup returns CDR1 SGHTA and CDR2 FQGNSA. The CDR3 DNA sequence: TGTGCCAGCAGCTTAGGACCCTGGACAGGGGCTGGAAACACCATATATTTT. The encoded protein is CASSLGPWTGAGNTIYF.

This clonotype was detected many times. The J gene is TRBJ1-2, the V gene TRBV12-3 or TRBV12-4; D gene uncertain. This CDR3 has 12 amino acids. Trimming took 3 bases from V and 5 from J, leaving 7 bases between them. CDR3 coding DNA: TGTGCCAGCAGTTTCGGACGGTATGGCTACACCTTC. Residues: CASSFGRYGYTF.

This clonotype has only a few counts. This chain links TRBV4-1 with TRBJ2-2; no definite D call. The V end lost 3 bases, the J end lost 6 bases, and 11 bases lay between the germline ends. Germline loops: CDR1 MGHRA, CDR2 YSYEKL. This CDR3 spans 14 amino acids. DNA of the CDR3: TGCGCCAGCAGCCATTCGGCTGGGTCCGGGGAGCTGTTTTTT. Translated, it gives CASSHSAGSGELFF.

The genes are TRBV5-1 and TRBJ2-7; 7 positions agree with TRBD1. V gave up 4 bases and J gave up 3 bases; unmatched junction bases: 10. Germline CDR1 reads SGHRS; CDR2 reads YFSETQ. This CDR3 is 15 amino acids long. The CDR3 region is CASSILGQIYYEQYF. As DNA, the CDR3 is TGCGCCAGCAGCATACTGGGACAGATTTACTACGAGCAGTACTTC.

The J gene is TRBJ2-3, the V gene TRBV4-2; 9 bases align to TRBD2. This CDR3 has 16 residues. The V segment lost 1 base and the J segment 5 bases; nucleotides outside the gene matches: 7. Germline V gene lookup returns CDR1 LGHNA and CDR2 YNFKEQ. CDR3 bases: TGTGCCAGCAGCCAAGTGGGGCGGGGGGGCGGAGATACGCAGTATTTT. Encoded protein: CASSQVGRGGGDTQYF.

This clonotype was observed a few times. The CDR3: CASSHSLGVSEAFF. The CDR3 DNA reads TGCGCCAGCAGCCATTCTTTGGGGGTCAGTGAAGCTTTCTTT. The chain employs TRBV5-1 and TRBJ1-1; D possibly corresponds to TRBD1 (5 bases). Trimming removed 4 bases at V and 7 bases at J, with 17 bases between. CDR1 and CDR2 from the germline V gene are SGHRS and YFSETQ. The CDR3 contains 14 residues.

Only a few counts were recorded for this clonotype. CDR3 protein: CASSLEGRPHYGYTF. CDR3 DNA sequence: TGTGCCAGCAGCTTAGAGGGCAGACCTCACTATGGCTACACCTTC. The gene calls are TRBV7-2 and TRBJ1-2; no reliable D call. Trimming stripped 1 base from V and 3 bases from J, with 12 bases between. Germline assignment: CDR1 SGHTA and CDR2 FQGNSA. The CDR3 runs to 15 residues.

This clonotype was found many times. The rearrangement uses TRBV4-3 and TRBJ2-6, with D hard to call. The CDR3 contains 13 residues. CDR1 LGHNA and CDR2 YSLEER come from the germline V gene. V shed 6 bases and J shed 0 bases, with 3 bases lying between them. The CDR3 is CASRRSGANVLTF. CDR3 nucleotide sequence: TGCGCCAGCAGGCGCTCTGGGGCCAACGTCCTGACTTTC.

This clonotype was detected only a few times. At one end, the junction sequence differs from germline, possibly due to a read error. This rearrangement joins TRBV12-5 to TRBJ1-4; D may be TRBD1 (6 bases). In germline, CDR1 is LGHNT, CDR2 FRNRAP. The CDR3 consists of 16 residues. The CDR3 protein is CASGSHQTGINEKLFF. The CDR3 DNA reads TGTGCTAGTGGTTCCCATCAGACAGGAATAAATGAAAAACTGTTCTTT.

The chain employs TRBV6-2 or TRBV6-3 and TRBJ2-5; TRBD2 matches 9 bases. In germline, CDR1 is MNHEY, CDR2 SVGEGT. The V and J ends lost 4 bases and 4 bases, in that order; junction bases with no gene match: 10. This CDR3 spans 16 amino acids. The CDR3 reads CASSSPGGGAGETQYF. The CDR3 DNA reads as TGTGCCAGCAGTTCCCCGGGCGGGGGGGCCGGAGAGACCCAGTACTTC.

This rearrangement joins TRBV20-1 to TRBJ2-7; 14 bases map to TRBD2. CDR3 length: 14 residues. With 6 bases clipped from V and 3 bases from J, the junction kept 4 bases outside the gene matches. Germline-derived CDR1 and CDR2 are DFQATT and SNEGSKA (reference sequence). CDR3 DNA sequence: TGCAGTGCCAGACTAGCGGGGGGGTACTACGAGCAGTACTTC. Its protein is CSARLAGGYYEQYF.

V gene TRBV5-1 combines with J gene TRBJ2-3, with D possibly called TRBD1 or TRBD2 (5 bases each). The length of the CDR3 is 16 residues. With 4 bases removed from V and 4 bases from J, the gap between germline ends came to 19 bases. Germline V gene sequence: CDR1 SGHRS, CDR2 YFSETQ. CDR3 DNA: TGCGCCAGCAGCACCGGGACCCGGGGAGTTGCAGATACGCAGTATTTT. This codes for CASSTGTRGVADTQYF.

This CDR3 reads CATSRALTSGPDLTDTQYF. In DNA, the CDR3 is TGTGCCACCAGCAGAGCCCTAACTAGCGGCCCCGACCTCACAGATACGCAGTATTTT. This chain joins TRBV15 and TRBJ2-3, with 8 nucleotides matching TRBD2. Germline V CDR1 and CDR2: LNHNV, YYDKDF (reference sequence). Losses at the gene ends were 1 base for V and 2 bases for J; bases not matched to a gene: 14. CDR3 size: 19 residues.

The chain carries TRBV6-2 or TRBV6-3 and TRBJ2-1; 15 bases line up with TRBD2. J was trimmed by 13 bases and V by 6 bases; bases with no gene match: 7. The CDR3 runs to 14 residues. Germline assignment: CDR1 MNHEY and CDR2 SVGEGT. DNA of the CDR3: TGTGCCAGCAGGGACGGGACTAGCGGGGGGAATCAGTTCTTC. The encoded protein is CASRDGTSGGNQFF.

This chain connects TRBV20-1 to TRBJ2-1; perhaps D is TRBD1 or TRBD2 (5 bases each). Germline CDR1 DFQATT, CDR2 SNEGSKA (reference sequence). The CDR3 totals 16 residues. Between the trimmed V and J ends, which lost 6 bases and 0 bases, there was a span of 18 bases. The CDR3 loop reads CSAHRRGSSSYNEQFF. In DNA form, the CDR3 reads TGCAGTGCCCATCGCCGGGGCAGTAGCTCCTACAATGAGCAGTTCTTC.

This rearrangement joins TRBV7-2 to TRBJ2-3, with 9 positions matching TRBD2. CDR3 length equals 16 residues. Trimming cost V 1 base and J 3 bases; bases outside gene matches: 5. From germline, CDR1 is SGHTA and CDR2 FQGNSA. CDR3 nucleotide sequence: TGTGCCAGCAGCTTAGAGAGCGGGAGGAGAACAGATACGCAGTATTTT. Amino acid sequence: CASSLESGRRTDTQYF.

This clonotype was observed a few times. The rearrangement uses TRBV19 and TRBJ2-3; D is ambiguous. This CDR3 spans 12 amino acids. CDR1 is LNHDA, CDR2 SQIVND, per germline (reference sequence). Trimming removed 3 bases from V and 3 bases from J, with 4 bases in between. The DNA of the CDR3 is TGTGCCAGTAGTATCCGAACAGATACGCAGTATTTT. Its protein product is CASSIRTDTQYF.

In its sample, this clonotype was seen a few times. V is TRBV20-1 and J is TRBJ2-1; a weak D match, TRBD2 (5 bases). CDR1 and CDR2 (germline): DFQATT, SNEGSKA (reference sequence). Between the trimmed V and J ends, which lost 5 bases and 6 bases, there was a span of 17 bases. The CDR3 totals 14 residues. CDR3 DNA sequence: TGCAGTGCTGGAGGACGCTTCACCGTCAATGAGCAGTTCTTC. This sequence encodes CSAGGRFTVNEQFF.

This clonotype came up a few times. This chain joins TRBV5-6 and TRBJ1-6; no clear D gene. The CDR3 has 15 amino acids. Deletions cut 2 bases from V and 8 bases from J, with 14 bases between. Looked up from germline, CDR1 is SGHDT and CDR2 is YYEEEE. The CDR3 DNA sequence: TGTGCCAGCAGCTTAGGTACGGGTCTTCATTCACCCCTCCACTTT. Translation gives CASSLGTGLHSPLHF.

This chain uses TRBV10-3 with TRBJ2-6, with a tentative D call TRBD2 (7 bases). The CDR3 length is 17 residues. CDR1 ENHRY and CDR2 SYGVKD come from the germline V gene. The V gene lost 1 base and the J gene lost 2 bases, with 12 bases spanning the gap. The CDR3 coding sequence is TGTGCCATCAGTGAGTGGGGGGGCAACACTGGGGCCAACGTCCTGACTTTC. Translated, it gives CAISEWGGNTGANVLTF.

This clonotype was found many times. In DNA, the CDR3 is TGTGCCAGCAGTACCAGCAGGGGGCGCGAAGATGACAATGAGCAGTTCTTC. Protein: CASSTSRGREDDNEQFF. The V call is TRBV12-3 or TRBV12-4, the J call TRBJ2-1; 8 bases are shared with TRBD1. J lost 5 bases, V lost 5 bases, and 14 bases had no gene match. The CDR3 runs 17 residues.